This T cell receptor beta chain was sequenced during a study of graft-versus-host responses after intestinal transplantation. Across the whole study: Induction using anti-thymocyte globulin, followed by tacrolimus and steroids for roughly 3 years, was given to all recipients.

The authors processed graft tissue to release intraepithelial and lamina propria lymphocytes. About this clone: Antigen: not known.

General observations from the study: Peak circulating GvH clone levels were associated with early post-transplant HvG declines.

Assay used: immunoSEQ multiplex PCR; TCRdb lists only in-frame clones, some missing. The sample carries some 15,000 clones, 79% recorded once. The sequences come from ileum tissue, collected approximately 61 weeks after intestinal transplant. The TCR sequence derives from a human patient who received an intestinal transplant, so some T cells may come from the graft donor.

Written as DNA, the CDR3 is TGTGCCAGTAGTATTCGTGGGAACACTGAAGCTTTCTTT. Translated, it gives CASSIRGNTEAFF. The chain employs TRBV19 and TRBJ1-1; D is undetermined. The CDR3 is 13 residues long. V was clipped by 3 bases and J by 1 base, with 6 bases between them. Looked up from germline, CDR1 is LNHDA and CDR2 is SQIVND (reference sequence).